This TCR beta chain was recorded in a study of shared clonotypes between healthy human individuals. Regarding the study as a whole: Compared with memory subsets, naive subsets generally had larger estimated richness.

The CDR3 has 16 amino acids. V was clipped by 5 bases and J by 4 bases, with 18 bases between them. Looked up from germline, CDR1 is SGHAT and CDR2 is FQNNGV. All donors were healthy HIV-negative adults lacking recent acute infections or vaccinations. Regarding this clone: Its antigen is not known.

Deep level was the assay's run setting. Over several immunoSEQ plates, each subset's genomic DNA was distributed in even portions. Some clones are missing from TCRdb's copy, which holds only in-frame ones; the method was immunoSEQ multiplex PCR. The data show about 2,500,000 clones, with more than 90% seen just once and over 0.12% held by the top ten. Sequenced sample: naive CD4+ T cells sorted from blood. As for subset: CD45RA+ positively selected. This receptor was identified in a man between 18 and 35 years old in good health. The rearrangement links TRBV11-2 to TRBJ2-1; D may correspond to TRBD1 or TRBD2 (5 bases each). The CDR3 loop reads CASSPTPGREYNEQFF. CDR3 bases: TGTGCCAGCAGCCCGACGCCGGGACGGGAATACAATGAGCAGTTCTTC.